Below, 23 T cell receptor beta chains from the same sample are listed, as sequenced in a study of T cell repertoires in cytomegalovirus infection. TCRdb re-called the reads through MiXCR, storing one row per CDR3 protein. This sample carries hundreds of thousands of distinct CDR3 sequences, around 18% of them seen once, and the ten largest clones take 7.5% to 9.5%. Sequencing was done on a sample of PBMCs. Every receptor here comes from a human donor in good health (CMV status not recorded). Some clones in this sample may be carry-over from other donors' samples.

This clonotype was found many times. This chain links TRBV6-1 with TRBJ1-5; weak D call: TRBD1 (6 bases). The V end was cut by 0 bases, the J end by 4 bases, with 10 bases between. The V gene's germline CDR1 is MNHNS and CDR2 SASEGT. CDR3 length: 15 amino acids. The CDR3 nucleotides are TGTGCCAGCAGTGAAGCGCGGACAGTTAATCAGCCCCAGCATTTT. This codes for CASSEARTVNQPQHF.

This clonotype was recorded a few times. The gene calls are TRBV7-2 and TRBJ2-1; the match to TRBD2 covers 7 bases. Unmatched junction bases numbered 4, after V lost 1 base and J lost 1 base. Germline loops: CDR1 SGHTA, CDR2 FQGNSA. CDR3 length: 16 amino acids. This CDR3 reads CASSLGPSGSYNEQFF. The CDR3 DNA is TGTGCCAGCAGCTTAGGTCCTAGCGGTTCCTACAATGAGCAGTTCTTC.

The rearrangement joins TRBV12-5 to TRBJ2-1; possible D gene TRBD1, 6 bases. The CDR3 runs to 15 residues. Trimming took 2 bases from V and 1 from J, leaving 9 bases between them. The germline V gene encodes CDR1 LGHNT and CDR2 FRNRAP. The chain's CDR3 is CASGLITGSYNEQFF. In DNA, the CDR3 is TGTGCTAGTGGTTTGATCACAGGGTCCTACAATGAGCAGTTCTTC.

The chain joins TRBV15 to TRBJ1-1; D possibly corresponds to TRBD1 (5 bases). V was shortened by 5 bases and J by 5 bases, with 18 bases between the two germline ends. Germline V gives CDR1 LNHNV, CDR2 YYDKDF (reference sequence). The CDR3 loop spans 15 amino acids. Written as DNA, the CDR3 is TGTGCCACCAGCCCGGTGAGGCAGGGAGATACTGAAGCTTTCTTT. Its translation is CATSPVRQGDTEAFF.

In its sample, this clonotype was seen a few times. The chain couples TRBV10-3 to TRBJ1-5, with D uncertain. The V end was cut by 6 bases, the J end by 7 bases, with 13 bases between. In germline, CDR1 is ENHRY, CDR2 SYGVKD. The CDR3 length is 13 residues. CDR3 region: CAISTQTEQPQHF. CDR3 DNA sequence: TGTGCCATCAGCACACAAACGGAGCAGCCCCAGCATTTT.

V and J are TRBV4-1 and TRBJ1-1; D not certain. Germline CDR1 reads MGHRA; CDR2 reads YSYEKL. The CDR3 sequence is 14 residues long. V lost 3 bases and J lost 0, with 8 bases in between. CDR3 nucleotides: TGCGCCAGCAGCCATCTCGGGTTGAACACTGAAGCTTTCTTT. Translation gives CASSHLGLNTEAFF.

The J gene is TRBJ1-2, the V gene TRBV20-1, with D unresolved. Trimming left V 1 base short and J 4 bases short, with 16 bases between. Germline values: CDR1 DFQATT, CDR2 SNEGSKA (reference sequence). The length of the CDR3 is 15 residues. The CDR3 DNA sequence: TGCAGTGCTAGAGCCACGAACACTGACCCCTATGGCTACACCTTC. This codes for CSARATNTDPYGYTF.

In this sample, this clonotype turned up a few times. V is TRBV20-1 and J is TRBJ1-2; 8 bases fit TRBD1. Looked up from germline, CDR1 is DFQATT and CDR2 is SNEGSKA (reference sequence). V trimming: 6 bases; J trimming: 0 bases; junction bases outside the gene matches: 3. The CDR3 contains 13 residues. The CDR3 is CSAPRGPNYGYTF. In DNA, the CDR3 is TGCAGTGCCCCCAGGGGGCCTAACTATGGCTACACCTTC.

Many counts were recorded for this clonotype. J is TRBJ2-1 and V is TRBV7-6, with 11 bases matching TRBD2. This CDR3 has 19 residues. Looked up from germline, CDR1 is SGHVS and CDR2 is FNYEAQ. Trimming cost V 8 bases and J 7 bases; bases outside gene matches: 22. CDR3 loop: CASVPRLRTSGSWGNEQFF. DNA of the CDR3: TGTGCCAGCGTCCCACGTCTGAGGACTAGCGGGTCCTGGGGAAATGAGCAGTTCTTC. The variable domain in full, completed from reference TRBV7-6 and TRBJ2-1, reads GAGVSQSPRYKVTKRGQDVALRCDPISGHVSLYWYRQALGQGPEFLTYFNYEAQQDKSGLPNDRFSAERPEGSISTLTIQRTEQRDSAMYRCASVPRLRTSGSWGNEQFFGPGTRLTVL.

This clonotype appeared a few times. The chain joins TRBV6-6 to TRBJ2-5, with a tentative D call TRBD1 (5 bases). Germline-derived CDR1 and CDR2 are MNHNY and SVGAGI (reference sequence). The CDR3 covers 14 residues. V was pared by 2 bases and J by 3 bases, with 10 bases between. CDR3 nucleotides: TGTGCCAGCAGTTACGTGACAGCTAAAGAGACCCAGTACTTC. Amino acids: CASSYVTAKETQYF.

The table lists this clonotype with a few counts. The rearrangement uses TRBV5-4 and TRBJ1-1, with D tentatively TRBD1 (6 bases). V lost 3 bases to trimming and J lost 0 bases, with 9 bases between them. CDR1 is SGHNT, CDR2 YYREEE, per germline (reference sequence). The CDR3 consists of 14 residues. This CDR3 is CASSSGALNTEAFF. The CDR3 nucleotides are TGTGCCAGCAGCTCAGGGGCATTGAACACTGAAGCTTTCTTT.

This clonotype was observed many times. The genes are TRBV7-2 and TRBJ1-4, with D maybe TRBD1 (5 bases). Trimming removed 1 base from V and 2 bases from J, with 8 bases in between. The germline V gene has CDR1 SGHTA and CDR2 FQGNSA. This CDR3 comprises 15 residues. CDR3 amino acids: CASSLEGLTNEKLFF. CDR3 in DNA: TGTGCCAGCAGCTTAGAGGGGCTGACTAATGAAAAACTGTTTTTT.

This clonotype was counted only a few times. This chain links TRBV11-3 with TRBJ1-2, with 7 bases lining up with TRBD1. This CDR3 comprises 15 residues. Germline CDR1 and CDR2: SGHNT and YENEEA. After removal of 6 bases from V and 4 bases from J, the junction contained 11 bases not matched to a gene. The CDR3 reads CASSPDGTVTYGYTF. In DNA, the CDR3 is TGTGCCAGCAGTCCAGACGGGACAGTGACCTATGGCTACACCTTC.

This chain connects TRBV5-5 to TRBJ1-5, with D perhaps TRBD1 (6 bases). Germline assignment: CDR1 SGHKS and CDR2 YYEKEE (reference sequence). The CDR3 runs to 16 residues. V dropped 4 bases and J dropped 1 base, with 15 bases sitting between them. The CDR3 sequence is CASSRTAPWSNQPQHF. The CDR3 bases are TGTGCCAGCAGCCGGACAGCCCCATGGAGCAATCAGCCCCAGCATTTT.

There are many counts of this clonotype. The chain links TRBV12-3 or TRBV12-4 to TRBJ1-6; unclear D gene. CDR3 length: 17 residues. The V end lost 0 bases, the J end lost 7 bases, and 16 bases lay between the germline ends. CDR3 in DNA: TGTGCCAGCAGTTTAGCGGGGAGATTTGCCCCAAATTCACCCCTCCACTTT. Translating gives CASSLAGRFAPNSPLHF.

This clonotype was seen at least ten times. The CDR3: CASSSWTGKETQYF. The CDR3 DNA is TGTGCCAGCAGCTCTTGGACAGGGAAGGAGACCCAGTACTTC. The V gene is TRBV7-2, the J gene TRBJ2-5, with 8 bases fitting TRBD1. This CDR3 comprises 14 residues. Germline CDR1 reads SGHTA; CDR2 reads FQGNSA. After removal of 4 bases from V and 5 bases from J, the junction contained 6 bases not matched to a gene.

This clonotype has only a few counts. The genes are TRBV12-5 and TRBJ1-2; TRBD1 matches 8 bases. Per the germline V gene, CDR1 is LGHNT and CDR2 is FRNRAP. V shed 4 bases, J shed 5 bases, and the junction held 3 bases outside the gene matches. This CDR3 is 13 amino acids long. CDR3 DNA: TGTGCTAGTGGTTCGACAGGGGAGTATGGCTACACCTTC. Its translation: CASGSTGEYGYTF.

This clonotype was counted many times. The V call is TRBV7-9, the J call TRBJ2-1, with D tentatively TRBD1 or TRBD2 (6 bases each). V was trimmed by 2 bases and J by 4 bases, leaving 15 bases between them. CDR3 length: 16 residues. The germline V gene has CDR1 SEHNR and CDR2 FQNEAQ (reference sequence). The CDR3 sequence: CASSLSGRRGYNEQFF. The CDR3 DNA is TGTGCCAGCAGCTTATCAGGCCGGAGGGGGTACAATGAGCAGTTCTTC.

This clonotype was detected a few times. The chain couples TRBV12-3 or TRBV12-4 to TRBJ2-5; D is undetermined. V was cut by 5 bases and J by 2 bases, with 12 bases left in between. The CDR3 length is 14 residues. CDR3 coding DNA: TGTGCCAGCAGTAAACCGGACGGTCAAGAGACCCAGTACTTC. Protein: CASSKPDGQETQYF.

This clonotype has ten or more counts. The chain couples TRBV29-1 to TRBJ1-1; D gene ambiguous. With 4 bases removed from V and 5 bases from J, the gap between germline ends came to 11 bases. There are 12 residues in the CDR3. Looked up from germline, CDR1 is SQVTM and CDR2 is ANQGSEA. The CDR3 DNA follows: TGCAGCGTTGCTCCCTCGGGGACTGAAGCTTTCTTT. This gives the protein CSVAPSGTEAFF.

As for this clonotype: A read error may produce the germline difference seen at one junction end. The chain carries TRBV7-9 and TRBJ1-2, with a tentative D call TRBD1 (6 bases). CDR3 length: 15 residues. Germline CDR1 and CDR2: SEHNR and FQNEAQ (reference sequence). For the CDR3, the DNA is TGTACCAGCAGCTTAAGGACAGAAGCTAACTATGGCTACACCTTC. This encodes CTSSLRTEANYGYTF.

The CDR3 reads CASSLAQGDYGYTF. The CDR3 nucleotides are TGTGCCAGCAGTTTGGCCCAGGGAGACTATGGCTACACCTTC. The chain links TRBV12-3 or TRBV12-4 to TRBJ1-2; possibly TRBD1 for D (5 bases). This CDR3 spans 14 amino acids. The V end was cut by 3 bases, the J end by 3 bases, with 11 bases between.

This clonotype was counted at least ten times. Written as DNA, the CDR3 is TGTGCCAGCAGGGAGATGGGGTACACTGAAGCTTTCTTT. Translation: CASREMGYTEAFF. V gene TRBV7-2 combines with J gene TRBJ1-1; D uncertain. The CDR3 contains 13 residues. Germline V gene lookup returns CDR1 SGHTA and CDR2 FQGNSA. The V and J ends lost 6 bases and 3 bases respectively, with 11 bases between them.